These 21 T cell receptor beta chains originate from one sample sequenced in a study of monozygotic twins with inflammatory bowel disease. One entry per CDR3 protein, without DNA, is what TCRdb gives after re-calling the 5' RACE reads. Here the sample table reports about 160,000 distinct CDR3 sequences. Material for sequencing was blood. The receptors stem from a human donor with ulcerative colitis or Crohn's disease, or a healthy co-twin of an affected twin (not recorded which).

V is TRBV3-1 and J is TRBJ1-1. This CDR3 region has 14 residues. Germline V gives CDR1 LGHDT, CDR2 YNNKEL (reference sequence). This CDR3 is CASSEGLSDTEAFF.

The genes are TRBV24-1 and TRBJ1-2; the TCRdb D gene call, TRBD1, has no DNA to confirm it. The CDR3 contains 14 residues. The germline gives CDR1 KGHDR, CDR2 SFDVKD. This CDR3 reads CATSDLDRNYGYTF.

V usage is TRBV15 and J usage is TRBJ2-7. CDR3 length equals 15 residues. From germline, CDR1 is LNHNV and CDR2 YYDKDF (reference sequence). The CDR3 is CATSRDMARTYEQYF.

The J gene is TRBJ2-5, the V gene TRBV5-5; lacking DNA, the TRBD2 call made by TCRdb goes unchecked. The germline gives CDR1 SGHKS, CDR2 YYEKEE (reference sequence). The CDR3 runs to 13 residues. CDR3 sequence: CASGVGRQETQYF.

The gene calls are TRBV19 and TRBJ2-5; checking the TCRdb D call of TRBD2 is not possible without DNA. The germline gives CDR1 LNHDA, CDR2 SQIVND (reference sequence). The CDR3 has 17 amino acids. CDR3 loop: CASSTGPTSGSQETQYF.

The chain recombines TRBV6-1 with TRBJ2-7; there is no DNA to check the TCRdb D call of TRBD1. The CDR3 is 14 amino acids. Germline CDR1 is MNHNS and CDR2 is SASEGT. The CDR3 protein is CASSRPGQGNEQYF.

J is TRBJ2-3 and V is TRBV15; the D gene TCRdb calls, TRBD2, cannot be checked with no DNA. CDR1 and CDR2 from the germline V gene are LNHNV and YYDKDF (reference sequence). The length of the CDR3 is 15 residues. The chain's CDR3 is CATRGDGRRTDTQYF.

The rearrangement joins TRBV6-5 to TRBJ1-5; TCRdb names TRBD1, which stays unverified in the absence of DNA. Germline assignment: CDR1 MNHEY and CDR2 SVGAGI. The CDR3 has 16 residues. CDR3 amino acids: CASSSLSGTGNQPQHF.

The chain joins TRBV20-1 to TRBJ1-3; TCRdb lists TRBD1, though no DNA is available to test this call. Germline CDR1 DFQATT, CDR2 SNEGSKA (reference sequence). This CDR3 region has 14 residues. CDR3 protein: CSAKTPGRGNTIYF.

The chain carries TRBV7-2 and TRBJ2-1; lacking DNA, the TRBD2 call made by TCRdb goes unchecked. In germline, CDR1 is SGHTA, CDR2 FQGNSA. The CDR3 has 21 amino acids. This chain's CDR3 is CASSQKRPQSGTSGRGDEQFF.

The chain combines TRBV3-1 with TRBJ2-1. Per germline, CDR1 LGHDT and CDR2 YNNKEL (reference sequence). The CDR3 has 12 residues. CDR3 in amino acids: CASSQVGNEQFF.

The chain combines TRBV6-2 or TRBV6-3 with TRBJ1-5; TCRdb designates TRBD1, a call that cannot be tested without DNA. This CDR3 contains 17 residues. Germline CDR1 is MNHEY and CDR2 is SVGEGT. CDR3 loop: CASSLLQQGTGNQPQHF.

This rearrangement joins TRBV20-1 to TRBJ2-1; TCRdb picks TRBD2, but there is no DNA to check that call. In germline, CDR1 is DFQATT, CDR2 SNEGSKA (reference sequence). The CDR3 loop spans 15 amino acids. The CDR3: CSATPTGTTYNEQFF.

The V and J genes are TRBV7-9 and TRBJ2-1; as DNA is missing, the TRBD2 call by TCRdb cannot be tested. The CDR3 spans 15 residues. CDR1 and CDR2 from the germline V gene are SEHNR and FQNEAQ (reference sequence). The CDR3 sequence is CASSFRTSGFDEQFF.

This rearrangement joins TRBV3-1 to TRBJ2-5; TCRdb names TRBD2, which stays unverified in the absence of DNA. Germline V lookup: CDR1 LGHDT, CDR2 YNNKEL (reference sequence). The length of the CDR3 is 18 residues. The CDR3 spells CASSLAASRESRRWAQYF.

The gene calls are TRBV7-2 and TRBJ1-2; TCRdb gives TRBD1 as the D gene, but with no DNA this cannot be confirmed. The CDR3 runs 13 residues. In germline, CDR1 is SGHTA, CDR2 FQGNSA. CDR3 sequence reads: CASSHRVNYGHTF.

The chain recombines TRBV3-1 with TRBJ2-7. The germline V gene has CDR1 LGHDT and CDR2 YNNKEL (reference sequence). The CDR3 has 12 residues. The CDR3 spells CASSQGPSEQYF.

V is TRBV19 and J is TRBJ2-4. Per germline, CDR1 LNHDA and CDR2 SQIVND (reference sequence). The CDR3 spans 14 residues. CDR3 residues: CASSMGLAENIQYF.

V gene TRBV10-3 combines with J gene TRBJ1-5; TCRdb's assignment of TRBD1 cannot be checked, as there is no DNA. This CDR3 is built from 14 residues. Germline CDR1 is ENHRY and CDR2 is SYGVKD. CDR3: CAISDRTEDQPQHF.

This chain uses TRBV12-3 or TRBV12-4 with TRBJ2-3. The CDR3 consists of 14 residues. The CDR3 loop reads CASSPFSGPDTQYF.

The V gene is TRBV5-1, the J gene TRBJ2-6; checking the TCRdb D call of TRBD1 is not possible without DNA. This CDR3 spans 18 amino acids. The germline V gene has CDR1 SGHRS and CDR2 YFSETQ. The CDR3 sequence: CASSLRGTGRSGANVLTF.